These 20 T cell receptor beta chains were all obtained from the same sample, sequenced in a study of response to subunit inactivated influenza vaccine. TCRdb re-called the RT-PCR reads through MiXCR, storing one row per CDR3 protein. The sample contains more than 150,000 distinct CDR3 sequences, around 9% of which appear only once. Sequencing was performed on non-naive T cells sorted from PBMCs, taken on the day of vaccination. These TCRs come from a man aged 45 to 65 who received an inactivated influenza vaccine.

This clonotype came up a few times. The chain is built from TRBV20-1 and TRBJ1-6, with unresolved D. The CDR3 totals 13 residues. Germline CDR1 DFQATT, CDR2 SNEGSKA (reference sequence). As DNA, the CDR3 is TGCAGCGCGAGCGGGATAGATAATTCACCCCTCCACTTT. Its translation: CSASGIDNSPLHF.

A word on this clonotype: A much larger clone lies one base from this, so it may be a read error. The rearrangement uses TRBV6-2 or TRBV6-3 and TRBJ2-1; the D is unclear. Germline-derived CDR1 and CDR2 are MNHEY and SVGEGT. The CDR3 is made up of 15 amino acids. Trimming left V 6 bases short and J 8 bases short, with 20 bases between. This CDR3 reads CASSFAPPVFDEQFF. CDR3 sequence (DNA): TGTGCCAGCAGCTTCGCCCCGCCGGTTTTCGATGAGCAGTTCTTC.

This rearrangement joins TRBV5-5 to TRBJ2-7, with 8 nucleotides matching TRBD1. CDR1 SGHKS and CDR2 YYEKEE come from the germline V gene (reference sequence). V trimming: 1 base; J trimming: 3 bases; junction bases outside the gene matches: 9. The CDR3 consists of 16 residues. For the CDR3, the DNA is TGTGCCAGCAGCTTGAAGGGTGACAGGGGCGTCTACGAGCAGTACTTC. It specifies CASSLKGDRGVYEQYF.

V gene TRBV6-5 combines with J gene TRBJ1-1; 8 nucleotides match TRBD1. V lost 3 bases and J lost 9; bases outside the gene matches: 6. The CDR3 consists of 13 residues. Germline-derived CDR1 and CDR2 are MNHEY and SVGAGI. CDR3 bases: TGTGCCAGCAGTTATGGGCAGGGGGCCAAAGCTTTCTTT. Translated, it gives CASSYGQGAKAFF.

This clonotype came up many times. CDR3: CASSISAPNEQFF. CDR3 in DNA: TGTGCCAGTAGTATCTCGGCCCCTAATGAGCAGTTCTTC. The chain employs TRBV19 and TRBJ2-1; D is unresolved. CDR1 is LNHDA, CDR2 SQIVND, per germline (reference sequence). This CDR3 region has 13 residues. Trimming left V 3 bases short and J 7 bases short, with 10 bases between.

In this sample, this clonotype turned up a few times. The DNA for the CDR3 is TGTGCCAGCAGCTTATTCGGTCGTTTGCAGGGTAACTACGAGCAGTACTTC. Protein sequence: CASSLFGRLQGNYEQYF. This chain links TRBV7-2 with TRBJ2-7; tentative D call: TRBD1 (5 bases). The germline V gene has CDR1 SGHTA and CDR2 FQGNSA. The V end was cut by 2 bases, the J end by 3 bases, with 20 bases between. The CDR3 consists of 17 residues.

This clonotype was detected ten times or more. The J gene is TRBJ1-1, the V gene TRBV5-5, with a weak D call TRBD1 (6 bases). The CDR3 has 16 amino acids. Trimming stripped 1 base from V and 2 bases from J, with 15 bases between. Germline V gene data show CDR1 as SGHKS and CDR2 as YYEKEE (reference sequence). The CDR3 loop is CASSLFSGVRNTEAFF. DNA of the CDR3: TGTGCCAGCAGCTTGTTTTCAGGGGTCAGAAACACTGAAGCTTTCTTT.

Remarks on this clonotype: The junction does not match germline at one end; this may be a read error. The chain uses TRBV5-1 and TRBJ2-7; D perhaps matches TRBD1 (5 bases). Per germline, CDR1 SGHRS and CDR2 YFSETQ. This CDR3 spans 13 amino acids. CDR3 nucleotide sequence: TGCGTCAGCAGCTTGGGTAGACAGTACGAGCAGTACTTC. Translating gives CVSSLGRQYEQYF.

This clonotype was observed a handful of times. CDR3 in DNA: TGCAGTGCTACAGGGATTGTTGGCAATCAGCCCCAGCATTTT. Protein sequence: CSATGIVGNQPQHF. This chain links TRBV20-1 with TRBJ1-5; TRBD1 might be the D (5 bases). CDR3 length: 14 amino acids. Trimming cost V 4 bases and J 2 bases, with 12 bases left between them. Germline CDR1 DFQATT, CDR2 SNEGSKA (reference sequence).

In this sample, this clonotype turned up many times. The rearrangement uses TRBV20-1 and TRBJ2-6, with D possibly TRBD2 on 5 matching bases. Looked up from germline, CDR1 is DFQATT and CDR2 is SNEGSKA (reference sequence). The CDR3 is 16 amino acids. V was pared by 6 bases and J by 2 bases, with 17 bases between. This CDR3 reads CSAIGEWETGANVLTF. The CDR3 DNA follows: TGCAGTGCCATTGGGGAATGGGAGACTGGGGCCAACGTCCTGACTTTC.

This clonotype was observed at least ten times. J is TRBJ2-1 and V is TRBV29-1; D perhaps matches TRBD1 (5 bases). Germline V CDR1 and CDR2: SQVTM, ANQGSEA. Trimming left V 2 bases short and J 8 bases short, with 16 bases between. This CDR3 comprises 14 residues. This chain's CDR3 is CSVEPMPGNDEQFF. In DNA form, the CDR3 reads TGCAGCGTTGAACCGATGCCAGGGAACGATGAGCAGTTCTTC.

The sample holds many counts of this clonotype. The chain links TRBV12-3 or TRBV12-4 to TRBJ2-7, with 9 bases lining up with TRBD1. J gave up 0 bases and V 1 base, and 25 bases lay outside the gene matches. The CDR3 contains 23 residues. The DNA of the CDR3 is TGTGCCAGCAGTTTAGGCCGACGAATGTTTGGGACAGGGCCACCAAGGAGCTCCTACGAGCAGTACTTC. Protein sequence: CASSLGRRMFGTGPPRSSYEQYF.

The V call is TRBV11-2, the J call TRBJ2-1, with 8 positions matching TRBD2. This CDR3 has 12 residues. The germline V gene encodes CDR1 SGHAT and CDR2 FQNNGV. J was trimmed by 10 bases and V by 4 bases; bases with no gene match: 3. CDR3 region: CASSSRGGEQFF. CDR3 bases: TGTGCCAGCAGCTCCCGGGGGGGAGAGCAGTTCTTC.

The chain carries TRBV6-2 or TRBV6-3 and TRBJ2-3; 7 positions agree with TRBD2. There are 14 residues in the CDR3. The junction had 6 bases not matched to a gene; V was cut back by 8 bases and J by 1 base. Germline V gives CDR1 MNHEY, CDR2 SVGEGT. The DNA for the CDR3 is TGTGCCAGCTTCACCCTAGCGGGCACAGATACGCAGTATTTT. Translating gives CASFTLAGTDTQYF.

This clonotype was counted between two and nine times. The chain combines TRBV3-1 with TRBJ2-2, with 8 bases aligning to TRBD2. Germline V gene data show CDR1 as LGHDT and CDR2 as YNNKEL (reference sequence). The CDR3 runs to 16 residues. Trimming took 5 bases from V and 0 from J; bases not matched to a gene: 5. The CDR3 coding sequence is TGTGCCAGCAGCGATCCGGGACTAGCGAACACCGGGGAGCTGTTTTTT. Translated: CASSDPGLANTGELFF. The whole variable domain, remainder taken from reference TRBV3-1 and TRBJ2-2, is DTAVSQTPKYLVTQMGNDKSIKCEQNLGHDTMYWYKQDSKKFLKIMFSYNNKELIINETVPNRFSPKSPDKAHLNLHINSLELGDSAVYFCASSDPGLANTGELFFGEGSRLTVL.

The table lists this clonotype with many counts. CDR3 in DNA: TGCAGTGCCCAGGACCGTTCCTACGAGCAGTACTTC. Translated, it gives CSAQDRSYEQYF. The V call is TRBV20-1, the J call TRBJ2-7; D is unclear. This CDR3 has 12 residues. Germline lookup yields CDR1 DFQATT and CDR2 SNEGSKA (reference sequence). The germline V and J ends were trimmed by 6 bases and 1 base, with 10 bases remaining between them.

The chain recombines TRBV18 with TRBJ2-3; TRBD2 aligns across 9 bases. The CDR3 is 17 residues long. Germline trimming cut 2 bases from V and 3 bases from J; bases unmatched to any gene: 9. Per the germline V gene, CDR1 is KGHSH and CDR2 is LQKENI. For the CDR3, the DNA is TGTGCCAGCTCACCAGGGGCTAGCGGGGCCTTTACAGATACGCAGTATTTT. It codes for CASSPGASGAFTDTQYF.

This clonotype was recorded at least ten times. This chain connects TRBV7-8 to TRBJ2-7, with a tentative D call TRBD1 (6 bases). The germline gives CDR1 SGHVS, CDR2 FQNEAQ. This CDR3 has 14 amino acids. Trimming pared 2 bases from V and 4 bases from J, leaving 12 bases between. The chain's CDR3 is CASSLSQGGYEQYF. Here the CDR3 DNA reads TGTGCCAGCAGCTTATCACAGGGTGGATACGAGCAGTACTTC.

CDR3 sequence: CASSEWGDSYEQYF. The CDR3 region has the DNA TGTGCCAGCAGCGAGTGGGGCGACTCCTACGAGCAGTACTTC. The chain carries TRBV7-3 and TRBJ2-7; D possibly corresponds to TRBD1 (5 bases). Germline loops: CDR1 SGHTA, CDR2 FQGTGA. This CDR3 comprises 14 residues. The germline V and J ends were trimmed by 5 bases and 0 bases, with 11 bases remaining between them.

This clonotype was counted a few times. The chain links TRBV4-1 to TRBJ2-7; 9 bases line up with TRBD1. V dropped 4 bases and J dropped 2; count of bases not matched to a gene: 3. Germline V gene sequence: CDR1 MGHRA, CDR2 YSYEKL. The CDR3 has 14 residues. CDR3 residues: CASSLTGGPYEQYF. DNA for the CDR3: TGCGCCAGCAGCCTGACAGGGGGACCCTACGAGCAGTACTTC.